This passage covers 13 T cell receptor beta chains from one sample sequenced in a study of T cell repertoires in cytomegalovirus infection. No antigens are known for them. A single record per CDR3 protein comes from TCRdb applying MiXCR to the reads. The profile shows about 920,000 distinct CDR3 sequences, around a third of them singletons. The sample in question was cultured CD8+ T cells from PBMCs, obtained from culture after CMV antigen stimulation. These receptors were taken from a human donor in good health (CMV status not recorded). Some clones in this sample may be carry-over from other donors' samples.

About this clonotype itself: A junction boundary mismatches the germline segment, possibly from a read error. The chain joins TRBV5-5 to TRBJ1-2; D unclear. Germline CDR1 is SGHKS and CDR2 is YYEKEE (reference sequence). The CDR3 sequence is 12 residues long. In DNA, the CDR3 is TGTGCCAGCAGCGGGGAAGACTATGGCTACATCTTC. Amino acid sequence: CASSGEDYGYIF.

The chain carries TRBV11-3 and TRBJ2-2; D possibly corresponds to TRBD2 (6 bases). Germline V lookup: CDR1 SGHNT, CDR2 YENEEA. Deletions cut 4 bases from V and 6 bases from J, with 9 bases between. The CDR3 has 13 amino acids. The CDR3 sequence is CASSWGEAGELFF. The CDR3 bases are TGTGCCAGCAGCTGGGGGGAGGCCGGGGAGCTGTTTTTT.

There are many counts of this clonotype. The chain couples TRBV7-2 to TRBJ2-3, with 12 nucleotides matching TRBD2. Germline CDR1 is SGHTA and CDR2 is FQGNSA. The CDR3 is made up of 20 amino acids. With V trimmed by 4 bases and J by 1 base, 15 bases remained unmatched. CDR3: CASSYSSGLAGGPGTDTQYF. CDR3 coding DNA: TGTGCCAGCAGCTATAGTAGTGGTCTAGCGGGGGGGCCGGGCACAGATACGCAGTATTTT.

There are many counts of this clonotype. The CDR3 nucleotides read TGTGCCAGCAGTCGTAGCGGGGCTTCTTACAATGAGCAGTTCTTC. Its protein product is CASSRSGASYNEQFF. This chain links TRBV6-2 or TRBV6-3 with TRBJ2-1, with 8 positions matching TRBD2. CDR1 MNHEY and CDR2 SVGEGT come from the germline V gene. The CDR3 sequence is 15 residues long. With V trimmed by 5 bases and J by 4 bases, 7 bases remained unmatched.

This clonotype was counted between two and nine times. The DNA for the CDR3 is TGTGCCAGCAGTTTGAGGGGGGAGGTCACCTACGAGCAGTACTTC. Protein: CASSLRGEVTYEQYF. The chain is built from TRBV12-3 or TRBV12-4 and TRBJ2-7; D is tentatively TRBD1 or TRBD2 (6 bases each). The germline V and J ends were trimmed by 3 bases and 2 bases, with 14 bases remaining between them. The CDR3 totals 15 residues.

About this clonotype: An end of the junction does not agree with germline; a read error may underlie this. The chain employs TRBV6-1 and TRBJ2-2; tentatively, D is TRBD1 (5 bases). The germline CDR1 and CDR2 sequences are MNHNS and SASEGT. There are 13 residues in the CDR3. The CDR3: CTSSWGSTGELFF. DNA for the CDR3: TGTACCAGCAGTTGGGGCTCAACCGGGGAGCTGTTTTTT.

This clonotype was detected only a few times. The chain links TRBV25-1 to TRBJ2-1, with D perhaps matching TRBD1 (6 bases). The CDR3 has 10 amino acids. From germline, CDR1 is MGHDK and CDR2 SYGVNS. The V end was cut by 10 bases, the J end by 12 bases, with 13 bases between. The DNA for the CDR3 is TGTGCCACCAAGCAAGGGGGGCAGTTCTTC. It encodes CATKQGGQFF.

At least ten counts were recorded for this clonotype. The chain combines TRBV7-9 with TRBJ2-3, with D hard to call. The CDR3 loop spans 15 amino acids. V was clipped by 1 base and J by 0 bases, with 8 bases between them. Germline V gene data show CDR1 as SEHNR and CDR2 as FQNEAQ (reference sequence). The CDR3 spells CASSLDTSSTDTQYF. The CDR3 region has the DNA TGTGCCAGCAGCTTAGACACTTCTAGCACAGATACGCAGTATTTT.

The chain recombines TRBV11-2 with TRBJ2-7, with 8 bases identical to TRBD2. CDR1 SGHAT and CDR2 FQNNGV come from the germline V gene. V lost 4 bases and J lost 7; bases outside the gene matches: 6. The CDR3 sequence is 13 residues long. Here the CDR3 DNA reads TGTGCCAGCAGCTCCGGGGGGGGGCCTGAGCAGTACGTC. It encodes CASSSGGGPEQYV.

This clonotype was observed a few times. The chain combines TRBV27 with TRBJ2-1; D is unclear. Between the trimmed V and J ends, which lost 5 bases and 7 bases, there was a span of 15 bases. The CDR3 has 14 amino acids. Germline CDR1 MNHEY, CDR2 SMNVEV (reference sequence). CDR3 nucleotides: TGTGCCAGCAGTGCTGGATCTCGGTTGAATGAGCAGTTCTTC. Translation gives CASSAGSRLNEQFF.

This clonotype was seen many times. The chain recombines TRBV7-6 with TRBJ2-2, with TRBD1 matching 7 bases. CDR1 is SGHVS and CDR2 is FNYEAQ in the germline V gene. J was trimmed by 3 bases and V by 2 bases; bases with no gene match: 6. The CDR3 totals 16 residues. The CDR3 sequence is CASSLTTGQYTGELFF. Written as DNA, the CDR3 is TGTGCCAGCAGCTTAACCACGGGACAGTACACCGGGGAGCTGTTTTTT.

This clonotype turned up a few times. This chain links TRBV27 with TRBJ2-5; D is possibly TRBD2 (5 bases). The CDR3 is made up of 14 amino acids. V gave up 0 bases and J gave up 4 bases, with 9 bases separating them. Germline V gene sequence: CDR1 MNHEY, CDR2 SMNVEV (reference sequence). The CDR3 DNA follows: TGTGCCAGCAGTTTATCCGCTAGCAGAGAGACCCAGTACTTC. Encoded protein: CASSLSASRETQYF.

The chain combines TRBV7-9 with TRBJ1-2; 8 bases map to TRBD1. V lost 5 bases and J lost 6; bases outside the gene matches: 5. There are 13 residues in the CDR3. Germline-derived CDR1 and CDR2 are SEHNR and FQNEAQ (reference sequence). The CDR3: CASSRDRSDGYTF. CDR3 sequence (DNA): TGTGCCAGCAGCCGGGACAGGAGCGATGGCTACACCTTC.